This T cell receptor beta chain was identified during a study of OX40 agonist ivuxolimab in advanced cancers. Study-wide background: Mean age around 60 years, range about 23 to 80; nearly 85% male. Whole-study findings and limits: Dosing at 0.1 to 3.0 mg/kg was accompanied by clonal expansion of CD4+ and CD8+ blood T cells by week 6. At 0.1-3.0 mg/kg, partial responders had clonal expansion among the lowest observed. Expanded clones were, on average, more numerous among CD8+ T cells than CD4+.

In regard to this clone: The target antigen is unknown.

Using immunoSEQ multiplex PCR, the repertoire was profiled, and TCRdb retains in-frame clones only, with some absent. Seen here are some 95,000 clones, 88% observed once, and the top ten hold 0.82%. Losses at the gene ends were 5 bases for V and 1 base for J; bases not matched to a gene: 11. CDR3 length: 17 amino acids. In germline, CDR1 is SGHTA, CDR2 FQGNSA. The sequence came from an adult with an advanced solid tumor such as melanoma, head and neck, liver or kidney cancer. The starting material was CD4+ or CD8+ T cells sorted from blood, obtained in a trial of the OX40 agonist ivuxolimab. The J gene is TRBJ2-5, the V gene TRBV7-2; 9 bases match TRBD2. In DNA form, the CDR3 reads TGTGCCAGCAGCCCCCGGGGCGCTAGCGGGGTCCAAGAGACCCAGTACTTC. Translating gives CASSPRGASGVQETQYF.